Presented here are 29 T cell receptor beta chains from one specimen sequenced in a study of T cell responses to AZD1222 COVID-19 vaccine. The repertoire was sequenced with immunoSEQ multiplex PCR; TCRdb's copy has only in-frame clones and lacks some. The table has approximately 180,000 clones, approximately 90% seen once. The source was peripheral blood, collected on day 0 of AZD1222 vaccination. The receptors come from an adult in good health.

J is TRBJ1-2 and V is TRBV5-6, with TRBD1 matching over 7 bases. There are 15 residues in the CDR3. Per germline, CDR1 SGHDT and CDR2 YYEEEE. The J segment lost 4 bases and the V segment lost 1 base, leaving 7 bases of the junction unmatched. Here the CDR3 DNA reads TGTGCCAGCAGCTTGAGAACAGGGGCATCCTATGGCTACACCTTC. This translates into CASSLRTGASYGYTF. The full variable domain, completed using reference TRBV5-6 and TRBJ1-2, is DAGVTQSPTHLIKTRGQQVTLRCSPKSGHDTVSWYQQALGQGPQFIFQYYEEEERQRGNFPDRFSGHQFPNYSSELNVNALLLGDSALYLCASSLRTGASYGYTFGSGTRLTVV.

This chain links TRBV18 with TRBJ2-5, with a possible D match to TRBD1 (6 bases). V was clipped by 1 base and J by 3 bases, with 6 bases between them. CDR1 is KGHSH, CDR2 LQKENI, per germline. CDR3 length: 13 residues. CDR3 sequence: CASSPRQEETQYF. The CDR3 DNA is TGTGCCAGCTCACCACGACAGGAAGAGACCCAGTACTTC.

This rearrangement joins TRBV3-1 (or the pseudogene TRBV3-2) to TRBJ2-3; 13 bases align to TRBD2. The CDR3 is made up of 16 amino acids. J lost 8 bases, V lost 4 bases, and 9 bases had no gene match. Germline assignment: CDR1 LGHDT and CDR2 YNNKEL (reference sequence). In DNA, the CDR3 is TGTGCCAGCAGCCCGACTAGCGGGGGGCGGGCAGCTACGCAGTATTTT. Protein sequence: CASSPTSGGRAATQYF.

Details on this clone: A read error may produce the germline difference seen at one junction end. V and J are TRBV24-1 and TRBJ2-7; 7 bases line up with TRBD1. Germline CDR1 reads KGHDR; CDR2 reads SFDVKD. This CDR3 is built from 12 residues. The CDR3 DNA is TGTGCCGCCAGACAGGGATTTTACGAGCAGTACTTC. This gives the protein CAARQGFYEQYF.

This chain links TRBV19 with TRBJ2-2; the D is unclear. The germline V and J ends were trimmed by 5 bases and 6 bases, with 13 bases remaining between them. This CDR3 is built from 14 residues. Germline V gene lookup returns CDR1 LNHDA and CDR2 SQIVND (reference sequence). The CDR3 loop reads CASSVGPRSGELFF. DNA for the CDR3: TGTGCCAGTAGTGTCGGGCCGAGGTCCGGGGAGCTGTTTTTT. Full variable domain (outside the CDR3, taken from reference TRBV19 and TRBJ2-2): DGGITQSPKYLFRKEGQNVTLSCEQNLNHDAMYWYRQDPGQGLRLIYYSQIVNDFQKGDIAEGYSVSREKKESFPLTVTSAQKNPTAFYLCASSVGPRSGELFFGEGSRLTVL.

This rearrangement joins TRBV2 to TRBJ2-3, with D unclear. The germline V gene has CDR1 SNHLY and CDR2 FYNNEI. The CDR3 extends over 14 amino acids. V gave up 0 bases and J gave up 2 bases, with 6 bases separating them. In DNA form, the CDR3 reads TGTGCCAGCAGTGAAGCGTTGACCACAGATACGCAGTATTTT. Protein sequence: CASSEALTTDTQYF. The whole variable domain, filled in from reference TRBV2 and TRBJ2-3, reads EPEVTQTPSHQVTQMGQEVILRCVPISNHLYFYWYRQILGQKVEFLVSFYNNEISEKSEIFDDQFSVERPDGSNFTLKIRSTKLEDSAMYFCASSEALTTDTQYFGPGTRLTVL.

This CDR3 reads CASSQVGTGAEKLFF. As DNA, the CDR3 is TGTGCCAGCAGCCAAGTGGGGACAGGGGCTGAAAAACTGTTTTTT. The rearrangement uses TRBV4-2 and TRBJ1-4, with 10 bases matching TRBD1. Germline loops: CDR1 LGHNA, CDR2 YNFKEQ. The CDR3 is 15 amino acids. Trimming took 1 base from V and 7 from J; bases not matched to a gene: 3.

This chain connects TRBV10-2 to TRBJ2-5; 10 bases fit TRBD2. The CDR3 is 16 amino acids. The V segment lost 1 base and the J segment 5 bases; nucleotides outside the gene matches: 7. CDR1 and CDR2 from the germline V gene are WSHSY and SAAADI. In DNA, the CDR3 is TGCGCCAGCAGTGAGTTAGAAGCGGGGGGGCCCGAGACCCAGTACTTC. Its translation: CASSELEAGGPETQYF.

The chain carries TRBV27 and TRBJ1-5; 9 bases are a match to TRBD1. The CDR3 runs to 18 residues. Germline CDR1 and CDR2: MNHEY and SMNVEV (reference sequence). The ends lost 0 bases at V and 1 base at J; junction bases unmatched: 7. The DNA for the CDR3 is TGTGCCAGCAGTTTATCAGGGACAGGGCTTGGAAGCAATCAGCCCCAGCATTTT. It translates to CASSLSGTGLGSNQPQHF.

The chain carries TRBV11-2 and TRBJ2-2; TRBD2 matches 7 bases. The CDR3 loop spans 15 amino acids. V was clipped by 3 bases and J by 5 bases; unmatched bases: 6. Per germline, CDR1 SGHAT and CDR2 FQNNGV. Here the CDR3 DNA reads TGTGCCAGCAGCTTCCCGGGACTACAGACCGGGGAGCTGTTTTTT. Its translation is CASSFPGLQTGELFF.

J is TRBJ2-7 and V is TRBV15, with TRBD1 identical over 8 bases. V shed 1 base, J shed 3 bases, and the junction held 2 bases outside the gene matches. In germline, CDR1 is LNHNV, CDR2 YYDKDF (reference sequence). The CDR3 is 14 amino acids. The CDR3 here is CATSRGTGSYEQYF. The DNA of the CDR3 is TGTGCCACCAGCAGAGGGACAGGGAGCTACGAGCAGTACTTC.

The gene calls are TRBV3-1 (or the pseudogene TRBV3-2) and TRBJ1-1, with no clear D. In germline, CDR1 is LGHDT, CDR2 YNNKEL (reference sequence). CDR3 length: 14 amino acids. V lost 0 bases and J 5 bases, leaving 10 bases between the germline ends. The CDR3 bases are TGTGCCAGCAGCCAAGAGGGTCTGGGAACTGAAGCTTTCTTT. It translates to CASSQEGLGTEAFF.

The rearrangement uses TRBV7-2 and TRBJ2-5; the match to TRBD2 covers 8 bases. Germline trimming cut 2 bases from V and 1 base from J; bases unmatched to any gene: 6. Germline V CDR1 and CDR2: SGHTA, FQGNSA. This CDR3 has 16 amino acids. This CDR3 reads CASSLRASGFQETQYF. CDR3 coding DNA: TGTGCCAGCAGCTTACGGGCTAGCGGGTTCCAAGAGACCCAGTACTTC.

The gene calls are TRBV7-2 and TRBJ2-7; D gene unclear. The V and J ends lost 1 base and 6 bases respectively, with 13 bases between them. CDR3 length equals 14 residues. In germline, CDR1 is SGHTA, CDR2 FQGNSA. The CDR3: CASSLDWQAAEQYF. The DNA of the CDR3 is TGTGCCAGCAGCTTAGACTGGCAGGCCGCCGAGCAGTACTTC.

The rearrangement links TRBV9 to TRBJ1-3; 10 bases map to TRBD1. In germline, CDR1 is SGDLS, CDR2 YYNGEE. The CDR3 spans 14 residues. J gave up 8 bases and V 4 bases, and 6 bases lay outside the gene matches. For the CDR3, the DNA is TGTGCCAGCAGCCCGACAGGGGGCCGAGACACCATATATTTT. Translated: CASSPTGGRDTIYF.

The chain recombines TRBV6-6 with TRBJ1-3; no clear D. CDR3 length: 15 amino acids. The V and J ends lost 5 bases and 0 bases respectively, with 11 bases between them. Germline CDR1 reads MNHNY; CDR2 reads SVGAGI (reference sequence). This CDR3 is CASSTPDNSGNTIYF. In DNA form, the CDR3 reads TGTGCCAGCAGTACACCTGACAACTCTGGAAACACCATATATTTT.

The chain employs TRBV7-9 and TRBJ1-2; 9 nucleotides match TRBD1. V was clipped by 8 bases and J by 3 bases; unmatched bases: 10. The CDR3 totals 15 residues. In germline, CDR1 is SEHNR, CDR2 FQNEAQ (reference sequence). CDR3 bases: TGTGCCAGCTCAGAGGGGACAGGGTATGACTATGGCTACACCTTC. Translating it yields CASSEGTGYDYGYTF.

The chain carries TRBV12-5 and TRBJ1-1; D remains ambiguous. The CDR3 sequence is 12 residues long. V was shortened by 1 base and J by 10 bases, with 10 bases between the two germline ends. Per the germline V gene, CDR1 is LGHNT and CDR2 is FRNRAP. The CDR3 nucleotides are TGTGCTAGTGGTTTGGGGCTGTTGGGAGCTTTCTTT. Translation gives CASGLGLLGAFF.

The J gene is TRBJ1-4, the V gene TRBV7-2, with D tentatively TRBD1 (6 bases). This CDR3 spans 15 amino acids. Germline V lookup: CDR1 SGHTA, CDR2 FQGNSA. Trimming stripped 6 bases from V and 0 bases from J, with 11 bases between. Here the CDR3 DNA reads TGTGCCAGCAGGCCAGGGGCCTCAACTAATGAAAAACTGTTTTTT. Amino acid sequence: CASRPGASTNEKLFF.

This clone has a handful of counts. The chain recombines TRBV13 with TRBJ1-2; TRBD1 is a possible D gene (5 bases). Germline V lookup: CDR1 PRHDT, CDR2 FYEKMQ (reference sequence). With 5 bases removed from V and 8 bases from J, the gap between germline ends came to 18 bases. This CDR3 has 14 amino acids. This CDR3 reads CASSPGRDTEGYTF. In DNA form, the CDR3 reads TGTGCCAGCAGCCCGGGACGCGACACGGAAGGCTACACCTTC.

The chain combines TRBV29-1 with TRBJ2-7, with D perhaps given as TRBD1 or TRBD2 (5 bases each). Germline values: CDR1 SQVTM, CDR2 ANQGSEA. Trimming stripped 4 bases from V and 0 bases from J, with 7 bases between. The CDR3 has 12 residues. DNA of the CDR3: TGCAGCGTTGGGGGGAACTCCTACGAGCAGTACTTC. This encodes CSVGGNSYEQYF.

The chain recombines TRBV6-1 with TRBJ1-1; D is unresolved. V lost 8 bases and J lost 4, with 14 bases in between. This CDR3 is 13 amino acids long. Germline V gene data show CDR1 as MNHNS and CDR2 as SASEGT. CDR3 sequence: CASVPRIATEAFF. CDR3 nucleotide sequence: TGTGCCAGCGTACCGAGGATCGCCACTGAAGCTTTCTTT.

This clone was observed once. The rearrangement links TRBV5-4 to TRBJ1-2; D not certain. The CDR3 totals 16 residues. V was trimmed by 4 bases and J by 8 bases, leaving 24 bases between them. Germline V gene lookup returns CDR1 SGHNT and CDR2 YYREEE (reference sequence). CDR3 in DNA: TGTGCCAGCAGCCCTCCTAATCTGGCGGTAGGGAGCGGCTACACCTTC. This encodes CASSPPNLAVGSGYTF.

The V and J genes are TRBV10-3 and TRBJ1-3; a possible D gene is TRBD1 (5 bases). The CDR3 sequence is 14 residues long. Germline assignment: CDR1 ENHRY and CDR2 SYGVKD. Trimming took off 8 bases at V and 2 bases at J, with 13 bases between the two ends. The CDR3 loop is CAILQEFAGNTIYF. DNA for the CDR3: TGTGCCATCCTACAGGAGTTCGCTGGAAACACCATATATTTT.

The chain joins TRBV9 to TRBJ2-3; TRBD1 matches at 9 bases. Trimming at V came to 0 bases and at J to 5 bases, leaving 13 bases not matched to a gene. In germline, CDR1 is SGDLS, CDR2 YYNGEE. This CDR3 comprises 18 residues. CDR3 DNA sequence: TGTGCCAGCAGCGTAGATTGGACAGGGGTGGCAAACTTAGATACGCAGTATTTT. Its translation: CASSVDWTGVANLDTQYF.

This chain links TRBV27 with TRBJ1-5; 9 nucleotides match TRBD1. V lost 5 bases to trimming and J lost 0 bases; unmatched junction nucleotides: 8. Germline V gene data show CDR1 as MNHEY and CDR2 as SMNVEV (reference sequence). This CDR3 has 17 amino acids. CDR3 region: CASSATGGGNSNQPQHF. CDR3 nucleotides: TGTGCCAGCAGTGCGACAGGGGGGGGGAATAGCAATCAGCCCCAGCATTTT.

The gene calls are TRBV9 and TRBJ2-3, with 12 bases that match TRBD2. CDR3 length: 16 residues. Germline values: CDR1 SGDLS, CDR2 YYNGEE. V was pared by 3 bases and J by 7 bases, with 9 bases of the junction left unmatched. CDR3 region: CASSAPSGGVKYTQYF. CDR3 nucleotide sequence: TGTGCCAGCAGCGCCCCTAGCGGGGGGGTTAAATATACGCAGTATTTT.

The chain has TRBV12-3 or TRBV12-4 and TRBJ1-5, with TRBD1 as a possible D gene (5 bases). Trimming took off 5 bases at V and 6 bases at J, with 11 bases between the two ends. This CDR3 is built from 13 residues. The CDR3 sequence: CASSPGMGQPQHF. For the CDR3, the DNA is TGTGCCAGCAGTCCAGGGATGGGTCAGCCCCAGCATTTT.

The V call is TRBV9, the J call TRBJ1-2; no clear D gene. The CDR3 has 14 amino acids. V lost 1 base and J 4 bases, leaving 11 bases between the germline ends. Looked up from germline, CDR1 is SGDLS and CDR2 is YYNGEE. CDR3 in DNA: TGTGCCAGCAGCGTAATGGAGACGGCCTATGGCTACACCTTC. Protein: CASSVMETAYGYTF.